This TCR beta chain originates from a study of blood T cell repertoires in COVID-19. The assay was immunoSEQ multiplex PCR, and TCRdb's table has in-frame clones only and misses some. Of some 270,000 clones in the sample, about 88% were seen once. CDR3 length equals 17 residues. Germline V lookup: CDR1 SNHLY, CDR2 FYNNEI. The V end lost 5 bases, the J end lost 0 bases, and 19 bases lay between the germline ends. This clone appeared once. The source of this sequence is a woman in her fifties or sixties who had been exposed to COVID-19. Specimen: PBMCs or T cells enriched from blood (not recorded which). The rearrangement links TRBV2 to TRBJ2-5, with D perhaps matching TRBD1 (6 bases). CDR3 coding DNA: TGTGCCAGCAGTACCCTTTTCAAGGGGGTGTACCAAGAGACCCAGTACTTC. Its translation is CASSTLFKGVYQETQYF.